The clone carrying this T cell receptor beta chain was counted many times. The antigen remains unidentified. The CDR3 sequence is 17 residues long. Trimming removed 3 bases from V and 3 bases from J; junction bases left unmatched: 13. Germline V gives CDR1 LGHNA, CDR2 YNFKEQ. Tregs were sorted as CD4+CD25+CD127-/low cells. Full-length variable regions came from constant-region reverse primers plus semi-nested Nested Universal Primer A PCR. Each CDR3 protein is one row after TCRdb ran MiXCR on the 5' RACE reads. The profile shows about 32,000 distinct CDR3 sequences, more than 20% of them singletons. Study-level results: The larger-cohort validation was restricted to a single TCR beta V-J rearrangement rather than whole repertoires. Tumor memory CD4+ T cell TCR gene usage was found to cluster with blood and lymph node memory CD4+ cells and with lymph node naive CD4+ cells. Tumor Treg TCRs overlapped most with tumor naive CD4+ cells.

The clonotype was recovered from a female donor with breast cancer. The sample taken for sequencing was tumor-infiltrating Tregs sorted from the breast tumor. The chain is built from TRBV4-2 and TRBJ2-7; 8 nucleotides agree with TRBD2. The CDR3 DNA sequence: TGTGCCAGCAGCCAGGGTGGTTCGGGACTAGGATACTACGAGCAGTACTTC. This gives the protein CASSQGGSGLGYYEQYF.